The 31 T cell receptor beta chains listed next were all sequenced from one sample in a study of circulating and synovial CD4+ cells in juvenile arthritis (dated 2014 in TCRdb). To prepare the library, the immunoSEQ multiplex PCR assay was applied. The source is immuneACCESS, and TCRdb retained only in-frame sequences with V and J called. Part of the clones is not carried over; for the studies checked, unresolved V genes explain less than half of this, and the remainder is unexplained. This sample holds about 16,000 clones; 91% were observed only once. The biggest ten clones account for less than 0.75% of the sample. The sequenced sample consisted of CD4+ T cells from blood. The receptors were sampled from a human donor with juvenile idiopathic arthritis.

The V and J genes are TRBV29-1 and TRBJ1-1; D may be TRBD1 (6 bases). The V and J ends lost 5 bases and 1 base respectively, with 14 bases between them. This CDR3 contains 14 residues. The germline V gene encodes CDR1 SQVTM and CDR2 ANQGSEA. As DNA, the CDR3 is TGCAGCGTTTCCGACAGGTTCGCGAACACTGAAGCTTTCTTT. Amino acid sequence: CSVSDRFANTEAFF.

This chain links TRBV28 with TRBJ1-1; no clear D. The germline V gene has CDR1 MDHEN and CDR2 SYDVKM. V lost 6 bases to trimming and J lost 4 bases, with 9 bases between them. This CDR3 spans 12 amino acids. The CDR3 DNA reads TGTGCCAGCAGGTTCGCCGGCACTGAAGCTTTCTTT. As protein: CASRFAGTEAFF.

The CDR3 sequence: CASSPGGASDTQYF. The CDR3 DNA is TGTGCCAGCAGCCCGGGGGGGGCTTCAGATACGCAGTATTTT. The J gene is TRBJ2-3, the V gene TRBV7-9, with 8 bases lining up with TRBD2. Trimming cost V 5 bases and J 4 bases; bases outside gene matches: 5. Germline-derived CDR1 and CDR2 are SEHNR and FQNEAQ (reference sequence). The CDR3 sequence is 14 residues long.

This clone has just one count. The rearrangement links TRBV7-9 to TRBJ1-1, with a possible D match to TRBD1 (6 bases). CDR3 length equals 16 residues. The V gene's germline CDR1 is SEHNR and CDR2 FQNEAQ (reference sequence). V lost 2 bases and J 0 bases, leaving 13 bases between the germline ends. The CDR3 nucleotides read TGTGCCAGCAGCTTACTGGGACACAGCATGAACACTGAAGCTTTCTTT. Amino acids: CASSLLGHSMNTEAFF. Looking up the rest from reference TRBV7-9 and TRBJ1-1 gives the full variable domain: DTGVSQNPRHKITKRGQNVTFRCDPISEHNRLYWYRQTLGQGPEFLTYFQNEAQLEKSRLLSDRFSAERPKGSFSTLEIQRTEQGDSAMYLCASSLLGHSMNTEAFFGQGTRLTVV.

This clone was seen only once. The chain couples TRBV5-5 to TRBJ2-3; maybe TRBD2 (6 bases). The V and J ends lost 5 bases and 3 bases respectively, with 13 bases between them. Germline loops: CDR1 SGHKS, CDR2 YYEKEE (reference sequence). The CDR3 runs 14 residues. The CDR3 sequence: CASRLTGTTDTQYF. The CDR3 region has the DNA TGTGCCAGCAGATTGACGGGGACTACAGATACGCAGTATTTT.

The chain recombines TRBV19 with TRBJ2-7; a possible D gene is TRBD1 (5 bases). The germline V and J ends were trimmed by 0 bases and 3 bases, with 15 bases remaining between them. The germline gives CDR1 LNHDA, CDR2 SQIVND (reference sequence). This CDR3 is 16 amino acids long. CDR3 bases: TGTGCCAGTAGTATAGATGGACATACCCTCCTCTACGAGCAGTACTTC. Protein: CASSIDGHTLLYEQYF.

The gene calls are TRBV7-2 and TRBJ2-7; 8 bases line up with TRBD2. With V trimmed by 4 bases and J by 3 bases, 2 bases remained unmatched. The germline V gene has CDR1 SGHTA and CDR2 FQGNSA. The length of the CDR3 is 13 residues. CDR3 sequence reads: CASSSSGSYEQYF. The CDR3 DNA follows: TGTGCCAGCAGCTCCAGCGGGAGCTACGAGCAGTACTTC. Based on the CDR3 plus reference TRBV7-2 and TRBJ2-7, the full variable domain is GAGVSQSPSNKVTEKGKDVELRCDPISGHTALYWYRQSLGQGLEFLIYFQGNSAPDKSGLPSDRFSAERTGGSVSTLTIQRTQQEDSAVYLCASSSSGSYEQYFGPGTRLTVT.

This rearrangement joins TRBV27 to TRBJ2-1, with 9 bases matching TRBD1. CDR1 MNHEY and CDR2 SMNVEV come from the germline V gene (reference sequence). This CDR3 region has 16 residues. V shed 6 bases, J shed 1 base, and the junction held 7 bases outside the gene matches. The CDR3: CASRETGGGSYNEQFF. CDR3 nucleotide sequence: TGTGCCAGCAGGGAGACAGGGGGTGGGTCCTACAATGAGCAGTTCTTC.

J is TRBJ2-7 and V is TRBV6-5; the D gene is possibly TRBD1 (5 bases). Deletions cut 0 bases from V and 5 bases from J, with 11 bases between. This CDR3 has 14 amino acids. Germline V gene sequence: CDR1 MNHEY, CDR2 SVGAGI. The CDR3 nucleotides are TGTGCCAGCAGTTACTCAGGGGTCTCGGACGAGCAGTACTTC. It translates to CASSYSGVSDEQYF.

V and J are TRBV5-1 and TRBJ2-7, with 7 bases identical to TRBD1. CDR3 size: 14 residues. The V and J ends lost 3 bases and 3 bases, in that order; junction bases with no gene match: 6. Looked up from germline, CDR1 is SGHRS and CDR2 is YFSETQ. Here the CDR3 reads CASSSRTGDYEQYF. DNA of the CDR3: TGCGCCAGCAGCTCCCGGACAGGCGACTACGAGCAGTACTTC.

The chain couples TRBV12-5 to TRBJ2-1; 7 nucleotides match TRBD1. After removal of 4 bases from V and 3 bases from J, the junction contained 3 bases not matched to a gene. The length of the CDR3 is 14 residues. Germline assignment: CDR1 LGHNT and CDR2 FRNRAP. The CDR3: CASGSGQIYNEQFF. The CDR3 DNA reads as TGTGCTAGTGGTTCGGGACAGATCTACAATGAGCAGTTCTTC.

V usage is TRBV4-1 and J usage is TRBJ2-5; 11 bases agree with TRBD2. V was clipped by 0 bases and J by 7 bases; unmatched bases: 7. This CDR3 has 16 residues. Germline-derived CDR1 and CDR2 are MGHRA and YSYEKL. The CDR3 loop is CASSQDSLAGGGTQYF. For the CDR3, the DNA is TGCGCCAGCAGCCAAGATTCGCTAGCGGGGGGTGGGACCCAGTACTTC.

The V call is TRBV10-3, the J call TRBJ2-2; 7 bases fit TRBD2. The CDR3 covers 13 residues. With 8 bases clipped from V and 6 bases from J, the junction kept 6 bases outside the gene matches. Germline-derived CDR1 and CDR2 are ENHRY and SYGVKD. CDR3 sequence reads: CAIARGVSGELFF. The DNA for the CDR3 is TGTGCCATCGCTCGGGGGGTGTCCGGGGAGCTGTTTTTT.

CDR3: CAVGWGETEAFF. CDR3 coding DNA: TGTGCCGTCGGCTGGGGGGAAACTGAAGCTTTCTTT. The chain carries TRBV5-4 and TRBJ1-1; a possible D gene is TRBD1 (5 bases). Per germline, CDR1 SGHNT and CDR2 YYREEE (reference sequence). The CDR3 has 12 residues. Between the trimmed V and J ends, which lost 10 bases and 5 bases, there was a span of 15 bases.

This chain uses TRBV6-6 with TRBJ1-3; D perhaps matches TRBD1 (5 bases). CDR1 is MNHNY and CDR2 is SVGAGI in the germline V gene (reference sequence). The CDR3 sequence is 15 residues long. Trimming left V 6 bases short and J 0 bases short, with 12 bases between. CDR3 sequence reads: CASSQTVYSGNTIYF. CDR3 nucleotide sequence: TGTGCCAGCAGCCAGACAGTATACTCTGGAAACACCATATATTTT.

The CDR3: CASSQATGGGGELFF. The CDR3 DNA follows: TGCGCCAGCAGCCAAGCCACAGGGGGCGGCGGGGAGCTGTTTTTT. The chain combines TRBV4-3 with TRBJ2-2, with TRBD1 identical over 9 bases. Germline V gene sequence: CDR1 LGHNA, CDR2 YSLEER. V lost 1 base, J lost 7 bases, and 4 bases stayed unmatched. The CDR3 extends over 15 amino acids.

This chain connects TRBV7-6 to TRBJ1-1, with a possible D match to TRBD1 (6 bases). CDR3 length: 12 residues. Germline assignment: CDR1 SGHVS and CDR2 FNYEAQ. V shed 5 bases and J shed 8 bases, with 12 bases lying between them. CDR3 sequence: CASSPYTGEAFF. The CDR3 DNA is TGTGCCAGCAGCCCTTACACAGGGGAAGCTTTCTTT. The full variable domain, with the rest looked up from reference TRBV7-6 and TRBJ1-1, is GAGVSQSPRYKVTKRGQDVALRCDPISGHVSLYWYRQALGQGPEFLTYFNYEAQQDKSGLPNDRFSAERPEGSISTLTIQRTEQRDSAMYRCASSPYTGEAFFGQGTRLTVV.

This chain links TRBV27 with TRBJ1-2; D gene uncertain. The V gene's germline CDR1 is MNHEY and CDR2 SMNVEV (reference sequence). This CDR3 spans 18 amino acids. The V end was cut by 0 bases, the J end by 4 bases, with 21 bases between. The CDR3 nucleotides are TGTGCCAGCAGTTTATCGGCCCTACGATTTACAGAAACCTATGGCTACACCTTC. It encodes CASSLSALRFTETYGYTF.

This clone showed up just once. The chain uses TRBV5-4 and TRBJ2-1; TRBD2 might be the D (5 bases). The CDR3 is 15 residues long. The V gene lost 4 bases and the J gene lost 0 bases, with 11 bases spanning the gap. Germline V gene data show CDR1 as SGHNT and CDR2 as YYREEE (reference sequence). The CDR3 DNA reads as TGTGCCAGCAGCCGGCGCGACTACTCCTACAATGAGCAGTTCTTC. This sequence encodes CASSRRDYSYNEQFF.

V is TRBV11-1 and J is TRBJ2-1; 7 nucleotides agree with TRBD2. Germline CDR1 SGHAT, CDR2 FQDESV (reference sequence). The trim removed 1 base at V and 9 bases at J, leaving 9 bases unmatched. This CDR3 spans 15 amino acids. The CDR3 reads CASSLGASGRIEQFF. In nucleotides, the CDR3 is TGTGCCAGCAGCTTAGGCGCTAGCGGACGGATTGAGCAGTTCTTC.

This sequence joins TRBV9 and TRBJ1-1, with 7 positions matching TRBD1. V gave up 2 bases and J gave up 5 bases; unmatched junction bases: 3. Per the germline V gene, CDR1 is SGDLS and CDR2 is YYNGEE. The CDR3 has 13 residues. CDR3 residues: CASSVEQGTEAFF. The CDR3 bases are TGTGCCAGCAGCGTTGAACAGGGGACTGAAGCTTTCTTT.

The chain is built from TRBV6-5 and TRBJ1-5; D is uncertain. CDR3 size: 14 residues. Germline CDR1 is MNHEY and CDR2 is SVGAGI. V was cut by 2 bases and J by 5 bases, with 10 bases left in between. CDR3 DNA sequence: TGTGCCAGCAGTTACCGGGTAGACGATCAGCCCCAGCATTTT. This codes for CASSYRVDDQPQHF.

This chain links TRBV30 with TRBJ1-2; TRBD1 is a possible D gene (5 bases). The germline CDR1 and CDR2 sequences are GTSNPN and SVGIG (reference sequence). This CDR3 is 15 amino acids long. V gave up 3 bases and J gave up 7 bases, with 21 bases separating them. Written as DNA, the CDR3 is TGTGCCTGGAGGGGGGTACAGAGTGGGACTATTGGCTACACCTTC. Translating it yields CAWRGVQSGTIGYTF.

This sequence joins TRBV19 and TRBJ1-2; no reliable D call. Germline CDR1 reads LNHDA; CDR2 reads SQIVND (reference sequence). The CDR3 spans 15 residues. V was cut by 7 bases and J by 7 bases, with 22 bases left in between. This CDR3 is CASIARVAGLSGYTF. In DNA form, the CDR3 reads TGTGCCAGTATTGCAAGGGTCGCGGGGTTAAGTGGCTACACCTTC.

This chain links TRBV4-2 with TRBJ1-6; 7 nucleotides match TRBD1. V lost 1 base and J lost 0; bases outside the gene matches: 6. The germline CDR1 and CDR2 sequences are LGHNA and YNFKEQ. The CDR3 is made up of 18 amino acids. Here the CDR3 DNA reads TGTGCCAGCAGCCAAGTACAGGGGCAAAGCTCCTATAATTCACCCCTCCACTTT. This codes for CASSQVQGQSSYNSPLHF.

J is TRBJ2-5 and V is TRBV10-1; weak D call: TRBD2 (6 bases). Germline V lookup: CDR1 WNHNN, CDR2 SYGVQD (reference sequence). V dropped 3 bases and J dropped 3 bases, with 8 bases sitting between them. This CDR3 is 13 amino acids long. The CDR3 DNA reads TGCGCCAGCAGTGATGGAGGGGAAGAGACCCAGTACTTC. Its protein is CASSDGGEETQYF.

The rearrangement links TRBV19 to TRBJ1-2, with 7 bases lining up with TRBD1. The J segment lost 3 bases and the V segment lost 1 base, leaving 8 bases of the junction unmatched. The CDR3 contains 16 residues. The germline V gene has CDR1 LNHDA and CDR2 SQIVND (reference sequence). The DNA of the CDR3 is TGTGCCAGTAGTATAGTGGGGACAGACGGAGACTATGGCTACACCTTC. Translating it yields CASSIVGTDGDYGYTF.

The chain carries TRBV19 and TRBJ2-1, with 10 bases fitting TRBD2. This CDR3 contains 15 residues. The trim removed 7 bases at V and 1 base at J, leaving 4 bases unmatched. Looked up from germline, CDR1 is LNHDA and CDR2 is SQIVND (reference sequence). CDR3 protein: CASTPSGGSYNEQFF. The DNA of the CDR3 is TGTGCCAGTACTCCTAGCGGGGGTTCCTACAATGAGCAGTTCTTC.

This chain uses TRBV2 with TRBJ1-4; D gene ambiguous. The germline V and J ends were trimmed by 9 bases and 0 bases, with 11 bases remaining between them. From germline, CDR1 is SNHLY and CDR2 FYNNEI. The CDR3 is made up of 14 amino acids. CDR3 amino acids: CASRNRTTNEKLFF. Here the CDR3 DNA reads TGTGCCAGTAGAAACAGAACAACTAATGAAAAACTGTTTTTT.

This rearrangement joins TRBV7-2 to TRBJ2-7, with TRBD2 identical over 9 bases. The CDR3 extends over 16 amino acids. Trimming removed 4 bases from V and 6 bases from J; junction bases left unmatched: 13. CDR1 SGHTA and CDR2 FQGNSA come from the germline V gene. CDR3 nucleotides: TGTGCCAGCAGCTCAAACGGGGGACTAGCTTCTGGCGAGCAGTACTTC. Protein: CASSSNGGLASGEQYF.

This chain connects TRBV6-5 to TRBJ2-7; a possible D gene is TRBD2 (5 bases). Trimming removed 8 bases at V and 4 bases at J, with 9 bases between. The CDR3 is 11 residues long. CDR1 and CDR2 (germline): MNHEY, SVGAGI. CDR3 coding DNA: TGTGCCAGCCGACGGGATTACGAGCAGTACTTC. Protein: CASRRDYEQYF.